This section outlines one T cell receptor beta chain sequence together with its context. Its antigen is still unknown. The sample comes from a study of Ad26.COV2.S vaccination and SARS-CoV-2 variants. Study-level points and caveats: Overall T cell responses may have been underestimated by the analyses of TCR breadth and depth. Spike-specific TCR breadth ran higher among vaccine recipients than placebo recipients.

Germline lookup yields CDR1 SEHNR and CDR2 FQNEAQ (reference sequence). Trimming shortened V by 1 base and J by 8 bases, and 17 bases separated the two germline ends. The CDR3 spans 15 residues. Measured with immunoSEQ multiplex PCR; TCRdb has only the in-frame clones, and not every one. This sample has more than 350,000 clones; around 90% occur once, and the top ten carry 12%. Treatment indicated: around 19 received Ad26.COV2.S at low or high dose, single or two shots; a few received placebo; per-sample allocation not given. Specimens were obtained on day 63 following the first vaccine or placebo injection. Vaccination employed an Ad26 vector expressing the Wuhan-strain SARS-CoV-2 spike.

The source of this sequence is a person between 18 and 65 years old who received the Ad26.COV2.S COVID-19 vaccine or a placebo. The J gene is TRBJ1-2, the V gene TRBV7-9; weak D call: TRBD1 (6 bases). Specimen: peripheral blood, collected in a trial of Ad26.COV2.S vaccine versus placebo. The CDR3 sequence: CASSLGRVAGEGYTF. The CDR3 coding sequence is TGTGCCAGCAGCTTAGGTCGTGTGGCAGGGGAGGGCTACACCTTC.